The clone carrying this T cell receptor (beta chain) came up a few times. The target antigen is unknown. Amplification used 60 Vbeta primers and 13 Jbeta primers. Sequenced by immunoSEQ multiplex PCR; TCRdb stores in-frame clones only, minus some. The data show around 71,000 clones, with around 60% seen just once and about 5.7% held by the top ten. The sample originates from a study of cytomegalovirus exposure and HLA in healthy donors. Regarding the study as a whole: The study recorded around 160 TCR beta chains that were cytomegalovirus-associated. Later on, a genetic analysis was performed. It linked a missense variant in DCLRE1C with V- and J-gene trimming of TCR beta. Across donors, presence/absence analyses took sequencing depth to be roughly uniform. Rarity characterized most TCR sequences, yet some public TCRs appeared in many donors.

Source material: PBMCs. This TCR came from a man aged 25-45 years in good health and CMV-seropositive.

The CDR3 nucleotides read TGTGCCAGCTCACCACCGAATCGCGGGTCTACCCGCCAGTTACAGCAGTTCTTC. Translation gives CASSPPNRGSTRQLQQFF. The rearrangement links TRBV18 to TRBJ2-1; tentative D call: TRBD2 (5 bases). Germline V gene data show CDR1 as KGHSH and CDR2 as LQKENI. The CDR3 is made up of 18 amino acids. V was cut by 0 bases and J by 11 bases, with 26 bases left in between.